The clone carrying this T cell receptor (beta chain) showed up many times. Its antigen is currently unknown. The sample comes from a study of Graves' ophthalmopathy and Graves' hyperthyroidism. Amplification of the TCR beta CDR3 regions used RNA transcripts (as template). HTBI primers were used in a first-round RT-PCR, which preceded a second-round multiplex PCR. TCRdb used MiXCR to reprocess the multiplex PCR reads, holding one entry per CDR3 protein. Found here are approximately 640,000 distinct CDR3 sequences, 35% to 45% of them singletons; the top ten hold under 3.5%. Someone took the PBMCs out of approximately 10 ml of fresh peripheral blood. Findings and limits, study-wide: The model's ophthalmopathy progression predictions had about 71% sensitivity and 72.22% specificity. Blood contained most expanded thyroid clonotypes exceeding 0.001 frequency.

The CDR3 runs 15 residues. The V segment lost 4 bases and the J segment 4 bases; nucleotides outside the gene matches: 5. CDR1 SGHTS and CDR2 YDEGEE come from the germline V gene. The TCR originated in an adult man with Graves' ophthalmopathy. The sequenced sample was peripheral blood. The chain links TRBV5-8 to TRBJ2-5, with 12 bases that match TRBD2. The CDR3 DNA reads as TGTGCCAGCAGCCCCTGGACTAGCGGGACAGAGACCCAGTACTTC. Translated, it gives CASSPWTSGTETQYF.